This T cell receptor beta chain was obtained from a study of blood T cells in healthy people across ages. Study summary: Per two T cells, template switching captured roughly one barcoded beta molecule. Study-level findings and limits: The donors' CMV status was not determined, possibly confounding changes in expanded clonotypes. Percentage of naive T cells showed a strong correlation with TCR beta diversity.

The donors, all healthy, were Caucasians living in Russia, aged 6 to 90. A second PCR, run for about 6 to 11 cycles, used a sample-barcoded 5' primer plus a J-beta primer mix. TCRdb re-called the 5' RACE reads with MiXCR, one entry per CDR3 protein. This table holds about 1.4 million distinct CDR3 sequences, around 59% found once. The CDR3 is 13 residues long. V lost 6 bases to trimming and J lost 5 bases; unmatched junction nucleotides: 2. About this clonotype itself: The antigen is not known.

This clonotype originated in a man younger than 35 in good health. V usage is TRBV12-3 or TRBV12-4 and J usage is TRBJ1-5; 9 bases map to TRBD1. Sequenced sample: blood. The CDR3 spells CASRGTGYQPQHF. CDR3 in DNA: TGTGCCAGCAGAGGGACAGGGTATCAGCCCCAGCATTTT.